This T cell receptor (beta chain) was observed in a study of blood T cell repertoires in COVID-19. Study-level information: There were acute and convalescent COVID-19 samples, and they came from the United States, Italy and Spain. The cDNA or gDNA used as material had been derived from T cells, B-cell-depleted T cells, or PBMCs.

Per the original methods: Amplification of reference gene primers provided the estimated nucleated cell counts. Assay: immunoSEQ multiplex PCR; the TCRdb copy retains only in-frame clones and omits some. V and J calls and clone size are as listed in that table; D and trimming were resolved from the DNA. The table lists about 150,000 clones, around 86% of them singletons. Germline CDR1 reads MNHEY; CDR2 reads SVGAGI. Trimming removed 6 bases from V and 8 bases from J, with 19 bases in between. This CDR3 has 14 amino acids. The source material was peripheral blood. The J gene is TRBJ1-2, the V gene TRBV6-5, with D perhaps matching TRBD1 (5 bases). The receptor comes from a woman aged 55 to 70 with active or convalescent COVID-19. CDR3 amino acids: CASSGGTRGYGYTF. In DNA, the CDR3 is TGTGCCAGCAGCGGGGGGACGCGCGGTTACGGCTACACCTTC.